These T cell receptor beta chains were read from a single sample in a study of CD8+CD57+ T cells in acquired aplastic anemia. From the reads, TCRdb called clonotypes with MiXCR, one entry per CDR3 protein. This repertoire shows about 400,000 distinct CDR3 sequences, about two thirds found once; its top ten account for under 4.5%. Sample: sorted CD4+, CD8+, or CD8+CD57+ T cells (not recorded which) from PBMCs. The receptors originated from a human donor in good health, serving as a control. Each CDR3 is given with its conserved first and last residue. The D gene is left open where the match is weak. Clone size is shown for a subset of rows, as once, few, many or a class of expanded clone.

TRBJ1-2,.,13,TRBV11-2,.,TGTGCCAGCAGTATCGACGGCGGTTATGGCTACACCTTC,CASSIDGGYGYTF
TRBJ2-2,.,15,TRBV7-3,TRBD2,TGTGCCAGCAGCTTGGGGGGGTTGAACACCGGGGAGCTGTTTTTT,CASSLGGLNTGELFF
TRBJ2-1,many,13,TRBV3-1,.,TGTGCCAGCAGCCAAGATCACTGGGCCCGTTGGTTCTTC,CASSQDHWARWFF
TRBJ2-7,.,12,TRBV20-1,.,TGCAGTGCTAGACGGGGAGACTACGAGCAGTACTTC,CSARRGDYEQYF
TRBJ2-7,few,16,TRBV9,TRBD2,TGTGCCAGCAGCGGTACTAGCGGGGGGCCCTCCTACGAGCAGTACTTC,CASSGTSGGPSYEQYF
TRBJ1-6,.,15,TRBV25-1,.,TGTGCCAGCAGTGAACAACAGGAACTAAATTCACCCCTCCACTTT,CASSEQQELNSPLHF
TRBJ1-5,.,15,TRBV7-2,TRBD1,TGTGCCAGCAGCTGGGGGACAGGGTGGAATCAGCCCCAGCATTTT,CASSWGTGWNQPQHF
TRBJ1-6,many,16,TRBV7-2,.,TGTGCCAGCAGCCCTCAGTCCGGGGGCGCGAATTCACCCCTCCACTTT,CASSPQSGGANSPLHF
TRBJ2-1,.,15,TRBV7-2,.,TGTGCCAGCAGCTTTGCACAGGGAGCTTACAATGAGCAGTTCTTC,CASSFAQGAYNEQFF
TRBJ1-3,.,13,TRBV20-1,.,TGCAGTGCTAGAGGACACAGCCGATCCTCCATATATTTT,CSARGHSRSSIYF
TRBJ1-1,few,15,TRBV19,.,TGTGCCAGTAGTATAGATGGGGCGTTAAACACTGAAGCTTTCTTT,CASSIDGALNTEAFF
TRBJ1-3,.,15,TRBV12-3/TRBV12-4,.,TGTGCCAGCAGTTTCCAGTCAGGGGCTGGAAACACCATATATTTT,CASSFQSGAGNTIYF
TRBJ1-1,.,14,TRBV20-1,.,TGCAGTGCTAGAGATCAAGGAGCAGGACGTTGGGCTTTCTTT,CSARDQGAGRWAFF
TRBJ2-1,.,16,TRBV6-4,TRBD2,TGTGCCAGCAGTGTTGGCGGGGGGCCCTCCTACAATGAGCAGTTCTTC,CASSVGGGPSYNEQFF
TRBJ2-3,many,15,TRBV5-8,TRBD1,TGTGCCAGCAGCTTCCCGGGACAGCGCACAGATACGCAGTATTTT,CASSFPGQRTDTQYF
TRBJ2-5,many,16,TRBV6-5,.,TGTGCCAGCAGTTTTTCTCAGGGACTGACGTCAGGGACCCAGTACTTC,CASSFSQGLTSGTQYF
TRBJ1-1,.,12,TRBV29-1,.,TGCAGCATTATCGAGCCGAACACTGAAGCATTCTTT,CSIIEPNTEAFF
TRBJ1-4,.,14,TRBV2,.,TGTGCCAGCAGTGCTGTGGCTACTAATGAAAAACTGTTTTTT,CASSAVATNEKLFF
TRBJ2-1,once,14,TRBV7-3,TRBD2,TGTGCCAGCAGCCGGACTAGCGTTTCGGGTGAGCAGTTCTTC,CASSRTSVSGEQFF
TRBJ1-1,.,15,TRBV25-1,TRBD1,TGTGCCAGCAGTGAATGGGGGACAGGGCCCACTGAAGCTTTCTTT,CASSEWGTGPTEAFF